The 32 T cell receptor beta chains listed next were all sequenced from one sample in a study of shared clonotypes between healthy human individuals. The table came from immunoSEQ multiplex PCR; TCRdb's copy has only in-frame clones and leaves some out. The table shows about 1.1 million clones, with approximately 80% occurring only once. The material sequenced was memory CD4+ T cells from PBMCs. Sample subset: CD45RA-negative fraction. The origin of the receptors is a man between 18 and 29 years old in good health. Some clones in this sample may be carry-over from other donors' samples.

The chain is built from TRBV7-3 and TRBJ2-2; D might be TRBD1 or TRBD2, each matching 5 bases. Germline V lookup: CDR1 SGHTA, CDR2 FQGTGA. The CDR3 covers 15 residues. The V end lost 6 bases, the J end lost 3 bases, and 14 bases lay between the germline ends. CDR3 amino acids: CASRLGQTDTGELFF. As DNA, the CDR3 is TGTGCCAGCAGACTAGGACAAACCGACACCGGGGAGCTGTTTTTT.

V is TRBV14 and J is TRBJ1-2; D is unresolved. Germline-derived CDR1 and CDR2 are SGHDN and FVKESK. The V end lost 1 base, the J end lost 4 bases, and 4 bases lay between the germline ends. The CDR3 runs to 12 residues. The CDR3 spells CASSQGGYGYTF. CDR3 DNA sequence: TGTGCCAGCAGCCAAGGTGGCTATGGCTACACCTTC. The full variable domain, its missing parts supplied by reference TRBV14 and TRBJ1-2, is EAGVTQFPSHSVIEKGQTVTLRCDPISGHDNLYWYRRVMGKEIKFLLHFVKESKQDESGMPNNRFLAERTGGTYSTLKVQPAELEDSGVYFCASSQGGYGYTFGSGTRLTVV.

The chain is built from TRBV6-1 and TRBJ1-4; D uncertain. Germline V lookup: CDR1 MNHNS, CDR2 SASEGT. This CDR3 is built from 11 residues. With 6 bases removed from V and 8 bases from J, the gap between germline ends came to 7 bases. The CDR3 here is CASRMGEKLFF. CDR3 DNA sequence: TGTGCCAGCAGGATGGGAGAAAAACTGTTTTTT.

This clone was observed a few times. This sequence joins TRBV10-1 and TRBJ2-1, with D perhaps matching TRBD1 (6 bases). The V gene's germline CDR1 is WNHNN and CDR2 SYGVQD (reference sequence). The CDR3 covers 14 residues. The V gene lost 9 bases and the J gene lost 6 bases, with 18 bases spanning the gap. CDR3 loop: CARKLDRPVNEQFF. The CDR3 region has the DNA TGCGCCAGGAAACTAGACAGGCCGGTCAATGAGCAGTTCTTC.

The chain joins TRBV6-1 to TRBJ1-1; perhaps TRBD1 as D (5 bases). This CDR3 has 13 amino acids. Germline lookup yields CDR1 MNHNS and CDR2 SASEGT. The V gene lost 0 bases and the J gene lost 5 bases, with 7 bases spanning the gap. The CDR3 is CASSEAWGTEAFF. CDR3 nucleotides: TGTGCCAGCAGTGAAGCTTGGGGGACTGAAGCTTTCTTT.

The V and J genes are TRBV19 and TRBJ1-2; 9 bases agree with TRBD1. The ends lost 2 bases at V and 9 bases at J; junction bases unmatched: 10. The CDR3 is 15 residues long. Germline CDR1 reads LNHDA; CDR2 reads SQIVND (reference sequence). CDR3 DNA sequence: TGTGCCAGTAGTATATCTTGGGGACAGGGAAGGAGCTACACCTTC. This encodes CASSISWGQGRSYTF.

The V and J genes are TRBV11-3 and TRBJ2-3, with 8 bases lining up with TRBD2. V shed 4 bases and J 4 bases; nucleotides not matched to a gene: 4. CDR3 size: 14 residues. Germline CDR1 SGHNT, CDR2 YENEEA. This chain's CDR3 is CASSSGLAPDTQYF. CDR3 DNA sequence: TGTGCCAGCAGCTCCGGACTAGCCCCAGATACGCAGTATTTT.

The chain links TRBV4-2 to TRBJ1-2; D possibly corresponds to TRBD1 (6 bases). Germline CDR1 and CDR2: LGHNA and YNFKEQ. V lost 2 bases, J lost 2 bases, and 21 bases lay in between. The CDR3 sequence is 18 residues long. The CDR3 protein is CASSQSVQGGVRNYGYTF. CDR3 DNA: TGTGCCAGCAGCCAATCAGTCCAAGGGGGGGTAAGGAACTATGGCTACACCTTC.

The chain links TRBV4-3 to TRBJ2-3, with 16 bases aligning to TRBD2. The CDR3 loop spans 17 amino acids. Germline trimming cut 4 bases from V and 6 bases from J; bases unmatched to any gene: 7. The germline V gene encodes CDR1 LGHNA and CDR2 YSLEER. The CDR3 DNA reads as TGCGCCAGCAGCCCACCCCCGGGACTAGCGGGAGGGGATACGCAGTATTTT. Protein: CASSPPPGLAGGDTQYF.

The chain employs TRBV7-9 and TRBJ2-3; D is perhaps TRBD2 (5 bases). CDR1 and CDR2 from the germline V gene are SEHNR and FQNEAQ (reference sequence). This CDR3 spans 14 amino acids. V shed 1 base and J shed 4 bases, with 9 bases lying between them. CDR3 nucleotide sequence: TGTGCCAGCAGCTTAGGAGGGCCTCCAGATACGCAGTATTTT. It is translated as CASSLGGPPDTQYF.

Only one count was recorded for this clone. The chain is built from TRBV28 and TRBJ1-1; D not resolved. Trimming took off 6 bases at V and 3 bases at J, with 17 bases between the two ends. The CDR3 sequence is 15 residues long. CDR1 and CDR2 from the germline V gene are MDHEN and SYDVKM. The CDR3: CASSLPNGRHTEAFF. CDR3 bases: TGTGCCAGCAGCCTACCAAACGGGAGGCACACTGAAGCTTTCTTT.

This clone was detected once. The chain has TRBV28 and TRBJ2-3; TRBD1 matches 7 bases. V shed 10 bases and J 2 bases; nucleotides not matched to a gene: 9. The CDR3 length is 14 residues. CDR1 and CDR2 from the germline V gene are MDHEN and SYDVKM. The CDR3 sequence: CATTVGQNTDTQYF. The DNA of the CDR3 is TGTGCCACCACAGTGGGACAGAACACAGATACGCAGTATTTT.

CDR3 protein: CASKPGGPYEQYF. In nucleotides, the CDR3 is TGTGCCAGCAAGCCAGGGGGCCCCTACGAGCAGTACTTC. This rearrangement joins TRBV28 to TRBJ2-7; 8 positions match TRBD1. The CDR3 length is 13 residues. V dropped 7 bases and J dropped 2; count of bases not matched to a gene: 4. CDR1 MDHEN and CDR2 SYDVKM come from the germline V gene.

This clone occurred a few times. The identical CDR3 is also encoded by other nucleotide sequences in the sample. The rearrangement links TRBV10-3 to TRBJ2-7; tentatively, D is TRBD2 (6 bases). The CDR3 has 11 amino acids. V lost 10 bases and J 7 bases, leaving 14 bases between the germline ends. From germline, CDR1 is ENHRY and CDR2 SYGVKD. The chain's CDR3 is CATTTGGEQYF. CDR3 bases: TGTGCCACCACCACAGGAGGGGAGCAGTACTTC.

V and J are TRBV6-6 and TRBJ1-5, with no clear D. The CDR3 covers 12 residues. Germline V lookup: CDR1 MNHNY, CDR2 SVGAGI (reference sequence). Deletions cut 5 bases from V and 9 bases from J, with 11 bases between. The CDR3 DNA reads as TGTGCCAGCAGTCACCTACGGGGGCCCCAGCATTTT. Protein product: CASSHLRGPQHF.

The chain combines TRBV9 with TRBJ2-1; TRBD2 agrees at 14 bases. CDR1 SGDLS and CDR2 YYNGEE come from the germline V gene. This CDR3 comprises 16 residues. Trimming took 5 bases from V and 9 from J; bases not matched to a gene: 10. The CDR3 loop is CASSALGLAGGGEQFF. For the CDR3, the DNA is TGTGCCAGCAGTGCCCTCGGACTAGCGGGAGGAGGTGAGCAGTTCTTC.

This chain links TRBV9 with TRBJ1-1, with a weak D call TRBD1 (5 bases). From germline, CDR1 is SGDLS and CDR2 YYNGEE. CDR3 length: 13 residues. Trimming pared 0 bases from V and 9 bases from J, leaving 12 bases between. In DNA form, the CDR3 reads TGTGCCAGCAGCGTAGAAGGGGCAACTCAAGCTTTCTTT. It codes for CASSVEGATQAFF.

The chain recombines TRBV5-4 with TRBJ2-5; the match to TRBD2 covers 7 bases. CDR1 SGHNT and CDR2 YYREEE come from the germline V gene (reference sequence). The CDR3 is made up of 15 amino acids. J gave up 5 bases and V 3 bases, and 10 bases lay outside the gene matches. CDR3 loop: CASSSRTSPGETQYF. The CDR3 DNA reads as TGTGCCAGCAGCTCTAGGACTAGTCCGGGCGAGACCCAGTACTTC.

This clone was counted a single time. The rearrangement uses TRBV7-3 and TRBJ2-3, with TRBD2 matching 8 bases. The CDR3 has 16 amino acids. The V gene's germline CDR1 is SGHTA and CDR2 FQGTGA. V was pared by 2 bases and J by 4 bases, with 8 bases of the junction left unmatched. The CDR3 DNA follows: TGTGCCAGCAGCTTAGGCCCCGGGACTAGAGCAGATACGCAGTATTTT. Protein product: CASSLGPGTRADTQYF.

This chain connects TRBV28 to TRBJ1-2; D is uncertain. V shed 6 bases and J shed 5 bases, with 19 bases lying between them. Germline loops: CDR1 MDHEN, CDR2 SYDVKM. The CDR3 sequence is 15 residues long. CDR3 in DNA: TGTGCCAGCAGATCAAAATGGGGTTCGGGTTATGGCTACACCTTC. Its translation is CASRSKWGSGYGYTF.

The chain combines TRBV11-2 with TRBJ2-7; D not resolved. CDR1 and CDR2 from the germline V gene are SGHAT and FQNNGV. The CDR3 is made up of 13 amino acids. The ends were cut back, 4 bases at V and 6 bases at J, with 13 bases in the middle. The CDR3 protein is CASSSPPRLEQYF. CDR3 nucleotides: TGTGCCAGCAGCTCCCCCCCCCGGCTCGAGCAGTACTTC.

This clone has a single count. Here the CDR3 omits its conserved ending phenylalanine or tryptophan, so a read error is the likely source. The DNA is left out, because the CDR3 cannot be placed on it with certainty; the CDR3 is given as TCRdb lists it. This sample also contains other DNA sequences that code for the same CDR3. The rearrangement joins TRBV27 to TRBJ1-1. Germline-derived CDR1 and CDR2 are MNHEY and SMNVEV (reference sequence). The CDR3 spans 13 residues, counting both ends. The CDR3 spells CASSLSRNTEAFS.

The chain uses TRBV7-2 and TRBJ2-7, with D possibly TRBD2 on 6 matching bases. CDR1 and CDR2 from the germline V gene are SGHTA and FQGNSA. The CDR3 runs to 16 residues. V lost 5 bases to trimming and J lost 4 bases, with 21 bases between them. The CDR3 reads CASSEGLSWRVYEQYF. In nucleotides, the CDR3 is TGTGCCAGCAGCGAGGGACTTAGCTGGAGGGTTTACGAGCAGTACTTC.

This clone was detected only a few times. The chain uses TRBV28 and TRBJ1-2; D gene uncertain. Germline V gene sequence: CDR1 MDHEN, CDR2 SYDVKM. With 5 bases removed from V and 5 bases from J, the gap between germline ends came to 12 bases. The CDR3 length is 13 residues. The CDR3 nucleotides are TGTGCCAGCAGTCGAACCCTAAAATATGGCTACACCTTC. Its translation is CASSRTLKYGYTF.

V gene TRBV5-6 combines with J gene TRBJ1-2, with no clear D. The CDR3 sequence is 13 residues long. V was shortened by 4 bases and J by 8 bases, with 15 bases between the two germline ends. Germline values: CDR1 SGHDT, CDR2 YYEEEE. CDR3 amino acids: CASSAGSLGGYTF. CDR3 DNA: TGTGCCAGCAGCGCAGGTTCATTGGGGGGCTACACCTTC.

The sample holds many counts of this clone. This sequence joins TRBV7-8 and TRBJ2-1, with 13 bases lining up with TRBD2. Germline-derived CDR1 and CDR2 are SGHVS and FQNEAQ. V was pared by 6 bases and J by 3 bases, with 5 bases of the junction left unmatched. This CDR3 comprises 16 residues. The CDR3 protein is CASRKGLAGIYNEQFF. CDR3 bases: TGTGCCAGCAGGAAGGGACTAGCGGGAATCTACAATGAGCAGTTCTTC.

This clone showed up many times. The rearrangement links TRBV5-6 to TRBJ1-5; tentatively, D is TRBD1 (5 bases). The CDR3 runs 12 residues. The germline V gene encodes CDR1 SGHDT and CDR2 YYEEEE. The V end lost 3 bases, the J end lost 9 bases, and 10 bases lay between the germline ends. CDR3 protein: CASSWGFGPQHF. The CDR3 bases are TGTGCCAGCAGCTGGGGGTTTGGGCCCCAGCATTTT.

This rearrangement joins TRBV11-2 to TRBJ2-7, with a weak D call TRBD1 (5 bases). Per the germline V gene, CDR1 is SGHAT and CDR2 is FQNNGV. The CDR3 consists of 16 residues. V gave up 5 bases and J gave up 6 bases, with 23 bases separating them. CDR3 nucleotide sequence: TGTGCCAGCAGCCAGGGATCCACGTTCCCCAGTGGCGAGCAGTACTTC. Translation: CASSQGSTFPSGEQYF. Variable domain in full (rest from reference TRBV11-2 and TRBJ2-7): EAGVAQSPRYKIIEKRQSVAFWCNPISGHATLYWYQQILGQGPKLLIQFQNNGVVDDSQLPKDRFSAERLKGVDSTLKIQPAKLEDSAVYLCASSQGSTFPSGEQYFGPGTRLTVT.

V usage is TRBV7-9 and J usage is TRBJ1-4; D gene ambiguous. In germline, CDR1 is SEHNR, CDR2 FQNEAQ (reference sequence). The CDR3 length is 17 residues. With 5 bases removed from V and 0 bases from J, the gap between germline ends came to 16 bases. The CDR3 region is CASSPRQGPATNEKLFF. CDR3 coding DNA: TGTGCCAGCAGCCCCCGCCAAGGACCCGCAACTAATGAAAAACTGTTTTTT.

Concerning this clone: Other DNA sequences from this sample encode an identical CDR3 as well. This chain connects TRBV7-2 to TRBJ2-7, with D tentatively TRBD1 or TRBD2 (6 bases each). The CDR3 extends over 14 amino acids. Germline V gives CDR1 SGHTA, CDR2 FQGNSA. The V gene lost 1 base and the J gene lost 2 bases, with 9 bases spanning the gap. CDR3 sequence reads: CASSLGRGAYEQYF. For the CDR3, the DNA is TGTGCCAGCAGCTTAGGTAGGGGGGCCTACGAGCAGTACTTC.

This clone has more than one count but fewer than ten. The chain couples TRBV7-8 to TRBJ2-7; 11 nucleotides match TRBD1. The CDR3 extends over 15 amino acids. V dropped 2 bases and J dropped 5; count of bases not matched to a gene: 5. Germline loops: CDR1 SGHVS, CDR2 FQNEAQ. CDR3 protein: CASSLTRTGGNEQYF. CDR3 DNA: TGTGCCAGCAGCTTAACTCGGACAGGGGGCAACGAGCAGTACTTC.

The J gene is TRBJ2-5, the V gene TRBV6-5; possibly TRBD1 for D (5 bases). Looked up from germline, CDR1 is MNHEY and CDR2 is SVGAGI. The CDR3 has 12 residues. V lost 8 bases to trimming and J lost 1 base, with 8 bases between them. The CDR3 DNA follows: TGTGCCAGCGGGGCGGTCCAAGAGACCCAGTACTTC. Protein product: CASGAVQETQYF.